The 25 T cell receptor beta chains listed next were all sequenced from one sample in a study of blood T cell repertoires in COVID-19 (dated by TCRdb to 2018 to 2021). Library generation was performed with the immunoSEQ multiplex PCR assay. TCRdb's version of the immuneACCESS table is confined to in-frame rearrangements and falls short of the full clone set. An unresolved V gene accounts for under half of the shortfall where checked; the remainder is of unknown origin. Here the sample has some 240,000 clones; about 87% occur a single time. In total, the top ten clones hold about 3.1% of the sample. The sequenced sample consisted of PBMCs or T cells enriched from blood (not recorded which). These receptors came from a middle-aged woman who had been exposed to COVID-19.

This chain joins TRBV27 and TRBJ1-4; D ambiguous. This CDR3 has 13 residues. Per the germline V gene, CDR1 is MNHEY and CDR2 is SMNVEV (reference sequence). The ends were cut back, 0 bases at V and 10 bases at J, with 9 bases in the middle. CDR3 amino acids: CASSLSLGGKLFF. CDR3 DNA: TGTGCCAGCAGTTTATCCCTAGGCGGAAAACTGTTTTTT.

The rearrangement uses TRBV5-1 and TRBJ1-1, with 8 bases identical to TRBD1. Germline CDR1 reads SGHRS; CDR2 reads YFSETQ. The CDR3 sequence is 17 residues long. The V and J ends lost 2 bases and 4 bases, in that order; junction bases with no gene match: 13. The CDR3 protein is CASSLVGAQGVSTEAFF. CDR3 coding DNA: TGCGCCAGCAGCTTAGTCGGGGCACAGGGGGTAAGCACTGAAGCTTTCTTT.

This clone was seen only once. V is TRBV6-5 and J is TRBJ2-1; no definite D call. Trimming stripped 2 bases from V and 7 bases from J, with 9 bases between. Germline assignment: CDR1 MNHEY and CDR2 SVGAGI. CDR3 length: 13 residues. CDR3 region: CASSYALGNEQFF. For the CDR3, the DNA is TGTGCCAGCAGTTACGCCCTAGGAAATGAGCAGTTCTTC.

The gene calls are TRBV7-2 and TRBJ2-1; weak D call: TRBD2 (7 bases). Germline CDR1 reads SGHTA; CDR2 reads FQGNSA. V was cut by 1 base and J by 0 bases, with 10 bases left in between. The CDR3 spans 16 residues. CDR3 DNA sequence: TGTGCCAGCAGCTTAGTTGCGGGGGCCTCCTACAATGAGCAGTTCTTC. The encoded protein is CASSLVAGASYNEQFF.

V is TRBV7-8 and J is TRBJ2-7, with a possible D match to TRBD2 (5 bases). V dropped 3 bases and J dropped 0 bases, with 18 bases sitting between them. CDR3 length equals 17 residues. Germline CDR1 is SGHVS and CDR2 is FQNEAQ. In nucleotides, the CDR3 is TGTGCCAGCAGCTTCAAAACCACGGGGTCAACCTCCTACGAGCAGTACTTC. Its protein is CASSFKTTGSTSYEQYF. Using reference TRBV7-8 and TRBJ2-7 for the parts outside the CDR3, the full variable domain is GAGVSQSPRYKVAKRGQDVALRCDPISGHVSLFWYQQALGQGPEFLTYFQNEAQLDKSGLPSDRFFAERPEGSVSTLKIQRTQQEDSAVYLCASSFKTTGSTSYEQYFGPGTRLTVT.

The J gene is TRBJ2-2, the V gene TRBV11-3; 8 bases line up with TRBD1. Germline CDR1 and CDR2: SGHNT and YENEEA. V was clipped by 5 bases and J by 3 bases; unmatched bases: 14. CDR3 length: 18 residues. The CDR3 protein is CASSGRTGSPEDTGELFF. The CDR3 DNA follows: TGTGCCAGCAGCGGGAGGACAGGGAGTCCCGAGGACACCGGGGAGCTGTTTTTT.

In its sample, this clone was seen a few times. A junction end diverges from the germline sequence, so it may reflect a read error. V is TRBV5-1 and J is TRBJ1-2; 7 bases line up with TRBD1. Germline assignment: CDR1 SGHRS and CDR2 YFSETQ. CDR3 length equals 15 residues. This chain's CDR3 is CASSPDRPINYGYTF. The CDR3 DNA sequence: TGTGCCAGCAGCCCGGACAGGCCGATTAACTATGGCTACACCTTC. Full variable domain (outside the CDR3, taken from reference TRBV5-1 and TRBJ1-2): KAGVTQTPRYLIKTRGQQVTLSCSPISGHRSVSWYQQTPGQGLQFLFEYFSETQRNKGNFPGRFSGRQFSNSRSEMNVSTLELGDSALYLCASSPDRPINYGYTFGSGTRLTVV.

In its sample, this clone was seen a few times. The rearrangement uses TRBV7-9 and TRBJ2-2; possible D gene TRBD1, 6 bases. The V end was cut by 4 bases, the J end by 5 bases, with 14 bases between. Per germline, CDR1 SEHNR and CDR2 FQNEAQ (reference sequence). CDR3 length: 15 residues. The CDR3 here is CASSSPTGTTGELFF. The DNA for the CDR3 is TGTGCCAGCAGCTCCCCAACCGGGACAACCGGGGAGCTGTTTTTT. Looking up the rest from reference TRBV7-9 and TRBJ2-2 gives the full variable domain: DTGVSQNPRHKITKRGQNVTFRCDPISEHNRLYWYRQTLGQGPEFLTYFQNEAQLEKSRLLSDRFSAERPKGSFSTLEIQRTEQGDSAMYLCASSSPTGTTGELFFGEGSRLTVL.

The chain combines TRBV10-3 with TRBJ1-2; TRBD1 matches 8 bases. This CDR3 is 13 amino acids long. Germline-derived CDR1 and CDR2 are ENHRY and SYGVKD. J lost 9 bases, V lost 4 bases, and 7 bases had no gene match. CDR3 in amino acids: CAISAGGEGSYTF. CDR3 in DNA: TGTGCCATCAGTGCAGGGGGCGAAGGGAGCTACACCTTC.

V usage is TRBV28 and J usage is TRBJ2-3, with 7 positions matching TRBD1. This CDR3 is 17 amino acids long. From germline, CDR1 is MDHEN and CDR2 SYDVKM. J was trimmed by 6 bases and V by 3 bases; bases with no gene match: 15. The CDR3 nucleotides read TGTGCCAGCAGTTTCCAGGGGACCGCAGTACAGGGGGATACGCAGTATTTT. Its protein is CASSFQGTAVQGDTQYF.

CDR3 residues: CAWSVRGGGDIQYF. CDR3 DNA: TGTGCCTGGAGTGTACGCGGGGGAGGGGACATTCAGTACTTC. The chain combines TRBV30 with TRBJ2-4; TRBD2 matches 7 bases. CDR1 and CDR2 from the germline V gene are GTSNPN and SVGIG (reference sequence). The CDR3 spans 14 residues. V was pared by 0 bases and J by 8 bases, with 7 bases of the junction left unmatched.

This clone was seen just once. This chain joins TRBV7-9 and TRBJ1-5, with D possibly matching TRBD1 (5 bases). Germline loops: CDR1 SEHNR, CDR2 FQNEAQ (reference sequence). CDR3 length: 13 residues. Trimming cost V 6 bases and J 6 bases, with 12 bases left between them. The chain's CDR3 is CASSSTGGQPQHF. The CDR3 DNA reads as TGTGCCAGCAGTTCAACCGGGGGTCAGCCCCAGCATTTT.

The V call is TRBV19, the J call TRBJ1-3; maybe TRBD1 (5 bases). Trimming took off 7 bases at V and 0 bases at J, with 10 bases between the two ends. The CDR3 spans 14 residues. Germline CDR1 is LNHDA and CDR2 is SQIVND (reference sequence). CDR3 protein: CASKDISSGNTIYF. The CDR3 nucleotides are TGTGCCAGTAAGGACATTAGCTCTGGAAACACCATATATTTT.

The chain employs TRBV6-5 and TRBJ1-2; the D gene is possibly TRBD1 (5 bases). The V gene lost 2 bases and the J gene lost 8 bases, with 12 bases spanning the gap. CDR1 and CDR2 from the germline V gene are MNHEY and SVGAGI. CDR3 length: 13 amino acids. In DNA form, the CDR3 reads TGTGCCAGCAGTTACAGCAGGGTTGGCGGCTACACCTTC. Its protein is CASSYSRVGGYTF.

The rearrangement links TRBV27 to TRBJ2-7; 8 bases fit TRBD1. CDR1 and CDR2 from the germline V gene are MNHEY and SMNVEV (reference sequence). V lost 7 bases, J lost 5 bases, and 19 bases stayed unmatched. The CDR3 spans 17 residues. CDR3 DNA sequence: TGTGCCAGCATGATAGGACAGGGCCTGGAAGGTATCCACGAGCAGTACTTC. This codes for CASMIGQGLEGIHEQYF.

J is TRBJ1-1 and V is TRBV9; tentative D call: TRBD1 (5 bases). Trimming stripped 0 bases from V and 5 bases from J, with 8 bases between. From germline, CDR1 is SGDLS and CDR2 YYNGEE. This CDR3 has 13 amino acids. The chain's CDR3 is CASSVEGWTEAFF. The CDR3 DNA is TGTGCCAGCAGCGTAGAGGGGTGGACTGAAGCTTTCTTT.

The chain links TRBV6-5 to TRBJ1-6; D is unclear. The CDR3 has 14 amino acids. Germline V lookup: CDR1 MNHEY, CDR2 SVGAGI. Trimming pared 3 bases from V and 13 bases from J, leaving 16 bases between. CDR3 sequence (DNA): TGTGCCAGCAGTTATACCAACGGGGTGCAGCCCCTCCACTTT. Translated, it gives CASSYTNGVQPLHF.

The CDR3 sequence is CASSLEAFGSYNSPLHF. The CDR3, as DNA: TGTGCCAGCAGTTTAGAGGCGTTTGGCTCCTATAATTCACCCCTCCACTTT. This chain uses TRBV28 with TRBJ1-6; D not certain. Between the trimmed V and J ends, which lost 2 bases and 0 bases, there was a span of 11 bases. This CDR3 spans 17 amino acids. Germline V CDR1 and CDR2: MDHEN, SYDVKM.

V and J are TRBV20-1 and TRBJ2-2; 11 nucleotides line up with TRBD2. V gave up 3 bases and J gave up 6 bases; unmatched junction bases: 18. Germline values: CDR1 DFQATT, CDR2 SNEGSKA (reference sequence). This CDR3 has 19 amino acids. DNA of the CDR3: TGCAGTGCTAGTACAAAAATTCTACTAGCGGGAGTTGGCGCCGGGGAGCTGTTTTTT. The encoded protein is CSASTKILLAGVGAGELFF.

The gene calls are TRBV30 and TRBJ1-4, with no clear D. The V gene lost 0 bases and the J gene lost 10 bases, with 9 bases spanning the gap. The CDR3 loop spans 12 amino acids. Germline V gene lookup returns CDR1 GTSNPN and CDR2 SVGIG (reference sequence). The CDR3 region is CAWSVVRGKLFF. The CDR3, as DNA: TGTGCCTGGAGTGTAGTGCGGGGAAAACTGTTTTTT.

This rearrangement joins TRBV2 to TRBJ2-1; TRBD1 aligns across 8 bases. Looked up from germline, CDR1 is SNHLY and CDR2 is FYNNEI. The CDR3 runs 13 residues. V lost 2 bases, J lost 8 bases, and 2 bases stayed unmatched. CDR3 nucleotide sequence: TGTGCCAGCAGTGAACAGGGGGCGGATGAGCAGTTCTTC. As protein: CASSEQGADEQFF.

This chain's CDR3 is CASSHETSGGYNEQFF. As DNA, the CDR3 is TGCGCCAGCAGCCATGAGACTAGCGGGGGCTACAATGAGCAGTTCTTC. V usage is TRBV4-3 and J usage is TRBJ2-1; 12 bases align to TRBD2. CDR1 and CDR2 (germline): LGHNA, YSLEER. Unmatched junction bases numbered 3, after V lost 3 bases and J lost 3 bases. This CDR3 has 16 amino acids.

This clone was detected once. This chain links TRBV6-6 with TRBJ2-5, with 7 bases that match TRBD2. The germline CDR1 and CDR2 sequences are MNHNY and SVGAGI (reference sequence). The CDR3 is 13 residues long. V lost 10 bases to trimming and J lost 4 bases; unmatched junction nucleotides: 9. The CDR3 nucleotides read TGTGCCACAAAAGAGGTAGCGGGAGAGACCCAGTACTTC. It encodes CATKEVAGETQYF.

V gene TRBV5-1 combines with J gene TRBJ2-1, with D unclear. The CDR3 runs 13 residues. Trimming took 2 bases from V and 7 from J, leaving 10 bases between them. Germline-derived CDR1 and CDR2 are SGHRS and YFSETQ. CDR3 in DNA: TGCGCCAGCAGCTTACCCAGCGTGAATGAGCAGTTCTTC. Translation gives CASSLPSVNEQFF.

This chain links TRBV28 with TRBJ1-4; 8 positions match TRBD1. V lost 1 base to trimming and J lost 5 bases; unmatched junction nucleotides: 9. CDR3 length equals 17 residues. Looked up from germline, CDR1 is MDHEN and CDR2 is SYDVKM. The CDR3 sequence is CASSLLGGTGRNEKLFF. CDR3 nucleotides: TGTGCCAGCAGTTTATTGGGGGGGACAGGAAGAAATGAAAAACTGTTTTTT.